This T cell receptor beta chain is drawn from a study of T-cell reconstitution after alpha-beta-depleted transplantation in children. This clonotype showed up just once. V dropped 4 bases and J dropped 5; count of bases not matched to a gene: 10. The length of the CDR3 is 16 residues. Germline V gives CDR1 MNHEY, CDR2 SVGAGI. As it was prepared, the TCRbeta library received unique molecular identifiers. TCRdb reprocessed the PCR reads with MiXCR, giving one entry per CDR3 protein. The sample carries approximately 390,000 distinct CDR3 sequences, roughly 11% recorded once. The sequence was obtained from a human donor who donated a stem cell graft to a child with acute myeloid leukemia. The gene calls are TRBV6-5 and TRBJ2-3; 9 bases are shared with TRBD1. Sequenced here: PBMCs from the stem cell graft donor, sampled from the stem cell graft. The chain's CDR3 is CASSWAGTGFGDTQYF. DNA for the CDR3: TGTGCCAGCAGTTGGGCCGGGACAGGGTTCGGAGATACGCAGTATTTT.